A single sample is the source of the 26 T cell receptor beta chains below, sequenced in a study of blood T cell repertoires in COVID-19. The method was immunoSEQ multiplex PCR; TCRdb's version includes in-frame clones alone and lacks a portion of them. The table has under 150,000 clones, approximately 80% seen once. Sequenced sample: PBMCs or T cells enriched from blood (not recorded which). The receptors originated from a man over 45 in a cohort exposed to, infected with or recovered from COVID-19 (not recorded which).

The chain carries TRBV24-1 and TRBJ1-2; D is perhaps TRBD1 (5 bases). Germline V lookup: CDR1 KGHDR, CDR2 SFDVKD. The CDR3 spans 11 residues. The V and J ends lost 4 bases and 14 bases respectively, with 13 bases between them. The CDR3 sequence: CATSDPPGETF. The CDR3 nucleotides are TGTGCCACCAGTGACCCCCCGGGGGAGACCTTC.

This CDR3 reads CASSVGRRETQYF. CDR3 nucleotides: TGTGCCAGCAGCGTAGGGCGGAGGGAGACCCAGTACTTC. The chain joins TRBV9 to TRBJ2-5; tentatively, D is TRBD2 (5 bases). This CDR3 spans 13 amino acids. Germline lookup yields CDR1 SGDLS and CDR2 YYNGEE. Trimming took off 0 bases at V and 5 bases at J, with 8 bases between the two ends.

The chain carries TRBV30 and TRBJ2-3, with TRBD2 matching 11 bases. There are 13 residues in the CDR3. Germline V CDR1 and CDR2: GTSNPN, SVGIG (reference sequence). Trimming cost V 8 bases and J 6 bases; bases outside gene matches: 7. CDR3 DNA sequence: TGTGCCCGGGGGCTAGCGGGGGGTGATACGCAGTATTTT. It encodes CARGLAGGDTQYF.

The chain joins TRBV5-1 to TRBJ2-1; 14 nucleotides line up with TRBD2. The V and J ends lost 4 bases and 5 bases, in that order; junction bases with no gene match: 8. The CDR3 totals 17 residues. Germline loops: CDR1 SGHRS, CDR2 YFSETQ. Here the CDR3 reads CASSGTSGSTPNNEQFF. DNA of the CDR3: TGCGCCAGCAGCGGGACTAGCGGGAGCACGCCCAACAATGAGCAGTTCTTC.

The V and J genes are TRBV12-3 or TRBV12-4 and TRBJ1-2; possibly TRBD1 for D (6 bases). V was pared by 5 bases and J by 7 bases, with 11 bases between. The CDR3 covers 12 residues. The DNA for the CDR3 is TGTGCCAGCAGTCCGTACAGGGTTGGCTACACCTTC. Translation gives CASSPYRVGYTF.

The chain is built from TRBV10-3 and TRBJ2-5, with 8 nucleotides matching TRBD1. The junction had 6 bases not matched to a gene; V was cut back by 4 bases and J by 5 bases. The CDR3 is 14 residues long. CDR1 and CDR2 from the germline V gene are ENHRY and SYGVKD. The CDR3 bases are TGTGCCATCAGTGCGTCGACAGGGGTTGAGACCCAGTACTTC. It translates to CAISASTGVETQYF.

The chain recombines TRBV20-1 with TRBJ1-5, with TRBD1 as a possible D gene (5 bases). V was pared by 3 bases and J by 2 bases, with 14 bases between. Germline V gene data show CDR1 as DFQATT and CDR2 as SNEGSKA (reference sequence). This CDR3 spans 15 amino acids. Here the CDR3 reads CSASLGSGGNQPQHF. The CDR3 DNA reads as TGCAGTGCTAGTCTGGGCTCGGGGGGCAATCAGCCCCAGCATTTT.

In this sample, this clone turned up once. V usage is TRBV10-3 and J usage is TRBJ2-5; no definite D call. The germline gives CDR1 ENHRY, CDR2 SYGVKD. The germline V and J ends were trimmed by 7 bases and 2 bases, with 11 bases remaining between them. The CDR3 is 13 amino acids. The CDR3 DNA reads TGTGCCATCAATTCTGGCCAGCAAGAGACCCAGTACTTC. Residues: CAINSGQQETQYF.

This clone rates as medium-sized. V is TRBV6-4 and J is TRBJ2-1; D might be TRBD2 (6 bases). V was shortened by 3 bases and J by 8 bases, with 17 bases between the two germline ends. CDR1 is MRHNA, CDR2 SNTAGT, per germline. The CDR3 consists of 15 residues. CDR3 coding DNA: TGTGCCAGCAGTGAGGTTGCGGGGTCGGTGGATGAGCAGTTCTTC. It specifies CASSEVAGSVDEQFF.

This rearrangement joins TRBV7-8 to TRBJ2-7, with 10 bases fitting TRBD2. The CDR3 is 15 residues long. Per the germline V gene, CDR1 is SGHVS and CDR2 is FQNEAQ. The junction had 3 bases not matched to a gene; V was cut back by 1 base and J by 3 bases. CDR3 in amino acids: CASSLELAGNYEQYF. DNA for the CDR3: TGTGCCAGCAGCTTAGAACTAGCGGGGAACTACGAGCAGTACTTC.

This chain connects TRBV14 to TRBJ2-1, with 12 bases aligning to TRBD2. Per germline, CDR1 SGHDN and CDR2 FVKESK. The J segment lost 4 bases and the V segment lost 0 bases, leaving 7 bases of the junction unmatched. The CDR3 loop spans 18 amino acids. CDR3 coding DNA: TGTGCCAGCAGCCAAGATACGCTAGCGGGAGGGAAGTACAATGAGCAGTTCTTC. Its translation: CASSQDTLAGGKYNEQFF.

Only one count was recorded for this clone. The genes are TRBV7-6 and TRBJ1-6; 7 bases are a match to TRBD1. This CDR3 is built from 14 residues. The V gene's germline CDR1 is SGHVS and CDR2 FNYEAQ. Trimming cost V 5 bases and J 6 bases; bases outside gene matches: 4. CDR3 residues: CASSVRDSNSPLHF. The CDR3 nucleotides read TGTGCCAGCAGCGTCCGGGACAGTAATTCACCCCTCCACTTT. The full variable domain, rest sourced from reference TRBV7-6 and TRBJ1-6, is GAGVSQSPRYKVTKRGQDVALRCDPISGHVSLYWYRQALGQGPEFLTYFNYEAQQDKSGLPNDRFSAERPEGSISTLTIQRTEQRDSAMYRCASSVRDSNSPLHFGNGTRLTVT.

The rearrangement uses TRBV28 and TRBJ1-5; D might be TRBD1 (6 bases). The CDR3 contains 15 residues. The V end was cut by 5 bases, the J end by 2 bases, with 13 bases between. Germline assignment: CDR1 MDHEN and CDR2 SYDVKM. DNA for the CDR3: TGTGCCAGCAGTCCCGGGGGGCCGGGCAATCAGCCCCAGCATTTT. It codes for CASSPGGPGNQPQHF.

This chain joins TRBV5-1 and TRBJ1-1; D is perhaps TRBD1 (6 bases). CDR3 length equals 15 residues. V was shortened by 4 bases and J by 5 bases, with 18 bases between the two germline ends. Germline V gene data show CDR1 as SGHRS and CDR2 as YFSETQ. The CDR3 sequence is CASSKGTSLSTEAFF. The CDR3 DNA reads as TGCGCCAGCAGCAAGGGGACATCTTTGAGTACTGAAGCTTTCTTT.

The chain combines TRBV18 with TRBJ2-2, with D possibly matching TRBD1 (6 bases). This CDR3 region has 15 residues. The V end was cut by 5 bases, the J end by 3 bases, with 13 bases between. The germline V gene encodes CDR1 KGHSH and CDR2 LQKENI. The CDR3 reads CASSFERQDTGELFF. CDR3 bases: TGTGCCAGCTCATTCGAGCGACAGGACACCGGGGAGCTGTTTTTT.

J is TRBJ2-3 and V is TRBV24-1, with 9 positions matching TRBD1. Trimming cost V 4 bases and J 4 bases; bases outside gene matches: 5. This CDR3 region has 15 residues. The germline CDR1 and CDR2 sequences are KGHDR and SFDVKD. CDR3: CATSEEQGAPDTQYF. Written as DNA, the CDR3 is TGTGCCACCAGTGAAGAACAGGGGGCCCCAGATACGCAGTATTTT.

The chain combines TRBV2 with TRBJ1-1, with 8 bases identical to TRBD1. Losses at the gene ends were 10 bases for V and 5 bases for J; bases not matched to a gene: 9. The V gene's germline CDR1 is SNHLY and CDR2 FYNNEI. This CDR3 is built from 13 residues. This chain's CDR3 is CATLTGDGTEAFF. CDR3 sequence (DNA): TGTGCCACTCTGACAGGGGATGGTACTGAAGCTTTCTTT.

This clone was picked up a small number of times. The chain has TRBV27 and TRBJ2-5; the match to TRBD1 covers 7 bases. Trimming took 6 bases from V and 1 from J; bases not matched to a gene: 11. The length of the CDR3 is 16 residues. CDR1 MNHEY and CDR2 SMNVEV come from the germline V gene (reference sequence). CDR3 protein: CASSPWTGFLQETQYF. The CDR3 DNA sequence: TGTGCCAGCAGCCCTTGGACAGGTTTCCTCCAAGAGACCCAGTACTTC.

The chain couples TRBV10-3 to TRBJ2-3, with a possible D match to TRBD2 (6 bases). Germline values: CDR1 ENHRY, CDR2 SYGVKD. Trimming removed 4 bases at V and 10 bases at J, with 12 bases between. This CDR3 is 12 amino acids long. Here the CDR3 DNA reads TGTGCCATCAGTGGGTTGAGGGAGGCGCAGTATTTT. This codes for CAISGLREAQYF.

The V gene is TRBV4-1, the J gene TRBJ1-5, with 7 nucleotides matching TRBD1. With 3 bases clipped from V and 5 bases from J, the junction kept 10 bases outside the gene matches. This CDR3 has 16 amino acids. The germline V gene has CDR1 MGHRA and CDR2 YSYEKL. Here the CDR3 DNA reads TGCGCCAGCAGCCAGTACCGAACAGGGGCGGATCAGCCCCAGCATTTT. Amino acid sequence: CASSQYRTGADQPQHF.

The CDR3 loop is CASSPNSAIEQYF. The CDR3 coding sequence is TGTGCCAGCAGCCCGAATTCAGCGATCGAGCAGTACTTC. J is TRBJ2-7 and V is TRBV5-4; D gene uncertain. This CDR3 region has 13 residues. Germline values: CDR1 SGHNT, CDR2 YYREEE (reference sequence). Trimming took 4 bases from V and 6 from J, leaving 14 bases between them.

The rearrangement uses TRBV4-1 and TRBJ2-1; TRBD2 matches 7 bases. The CDR3 is 14 residues long. Germline V gene lookup returns CDR1 MGHRA and CDR2 YSYEKL. V lost 7 bases, J lost 0 bases, and 3 bases stayed unmatched. The CDR3 sequence: CASKGGSSYNEQFF. CDR3 DNA: TGCGCCAGCAAGGGCGGGAGCTCCTACAATGAGCAGTTCTTC.

The chain has TRBV19 and TRBJ1-2; 8 positions match TRBD1. Germline V gene data show CDR1 as LNHDA and CDR2 as SQIVND (reference sequence). V lost 5 bases, J lost 1 base, and 6 bases stayed unmatched. The CDR3 consists of 15 residues. The CDR3: CASSFGTGVNYGYTF. The CDR3 DNA sequence: TGTGCCAGTAGTTTCGGGACAGGAGTTAACTATGGCTACACCTTC.

In this sample, this clone turned up once. The genes are TRBV2 and TRBJ2-7; 7 bases are shared with TRBD2. Trimming took 2 bases from V and 2 from J; bases not matched to a gene: 9. This CDR3 is built from 16 residues. Germline CDR1 and CDR2: SNHLY and FYNNEI. The CDR3 DNA is TGTGCCAGCAGTGAAAGTGGGAGGGGAGGGACCTACGAGCAGTACTTC. Encoded protein: CASSESGRGGTYEQYF.

V usage is TRBV5-5 and J usage is TRBJ1-4, with 7 bases identical to TRBD1. From germline, CDR1 is SGHKS and CDR2 YYEKEE (reference sequence). The CDR3 length is 14 residues. Trimming took 2 bases from V and 5 from J; bases not matched to a gene: 3. The CDR3: CASSFGTVNEKLFF. The DNA for the CDR3 is TGTGCCAGCAGCTTCGGGACAGTGAATGAAAAACTGTTTTTT.

The rearrangement joins TRBV7-9 to TRBJ2-5; D may be TRBD2 (5 bases). The V gene's germline CDR1 is SEHNR and CDR2 FQNEAQ (reference sequence). V was shortened by 4 bases and J by 5 bases, with 17 bases between the two germline ends. There are 15 residues in the CDR3. The CDR3 nucleotides are TGTGCCAGCAGCTCCCTTAGAGTACAGCGGGAGACCCAGTACTTC. Protein sequence: CASSSLRVQRETQYF. Based on the CDR3 plus reference TRBV7-9 and TRBJ2-5, the full variable domain is DTGVSQNPRHKITKRGQNVTFRCDPISEHNRLYWYRQTLGQGPEFLTYFQNEAQLEKSRLLSDRFSAERPKGSFSTLEIQRTEQGDSAMYLCASSSLRVQRETQYFGPGTRLLVL.